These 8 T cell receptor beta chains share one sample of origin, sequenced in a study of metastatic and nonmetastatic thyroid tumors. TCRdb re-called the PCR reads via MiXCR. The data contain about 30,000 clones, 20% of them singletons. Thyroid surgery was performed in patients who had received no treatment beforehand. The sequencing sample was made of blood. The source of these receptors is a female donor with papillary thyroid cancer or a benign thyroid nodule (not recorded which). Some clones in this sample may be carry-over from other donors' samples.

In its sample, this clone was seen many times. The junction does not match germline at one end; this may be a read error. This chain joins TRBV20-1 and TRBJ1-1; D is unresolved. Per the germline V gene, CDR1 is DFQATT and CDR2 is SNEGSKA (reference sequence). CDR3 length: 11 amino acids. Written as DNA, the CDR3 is TGCAGTGCTAGAGAGTTGACTGGAGCTTTCTTT. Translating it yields CSARELTGAFF.

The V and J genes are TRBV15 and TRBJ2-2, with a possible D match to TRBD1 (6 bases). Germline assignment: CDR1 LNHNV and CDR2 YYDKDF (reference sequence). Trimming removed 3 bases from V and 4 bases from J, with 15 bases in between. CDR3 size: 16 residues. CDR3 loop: CATSSPSPQGTGELFF. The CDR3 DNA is TGTGCCACCAGCAGCCCGTCGCCACAGGGCACCGGGGAGCTGTTTTTT.

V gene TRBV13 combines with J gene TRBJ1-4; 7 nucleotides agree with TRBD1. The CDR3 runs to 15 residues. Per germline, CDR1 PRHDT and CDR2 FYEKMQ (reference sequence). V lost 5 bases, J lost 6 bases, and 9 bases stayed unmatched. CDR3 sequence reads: CASSARGVVDEKLFF. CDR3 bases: TGTGCCAGCAGCGCCAGGGGGGTGGTGGATGAAAAACTGTTTTTT.

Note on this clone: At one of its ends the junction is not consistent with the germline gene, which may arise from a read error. For the CDR3, the DNA is TGTGCCAGCAGTTACTACAGAACAGGAAACTATGTCTACACCTTC. Translated: CASSYYRTGNYVYTF. This rearrangement joins TRBV6-5 to TRBJ1-2; D is possibly TRBD1 (5 bases). The CDR3 covers 15 residues. The germline gives CDR1 MNHEY, CDR2 SVGAGI.

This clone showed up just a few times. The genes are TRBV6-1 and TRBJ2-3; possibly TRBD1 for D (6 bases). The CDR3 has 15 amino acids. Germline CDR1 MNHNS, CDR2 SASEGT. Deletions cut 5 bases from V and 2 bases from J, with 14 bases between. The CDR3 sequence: CASSPGQGTTDTQYF. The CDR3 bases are TGTGCCAGCAGTCCCGGCCAGGGGACCACAGATACGCAGTATTTT.

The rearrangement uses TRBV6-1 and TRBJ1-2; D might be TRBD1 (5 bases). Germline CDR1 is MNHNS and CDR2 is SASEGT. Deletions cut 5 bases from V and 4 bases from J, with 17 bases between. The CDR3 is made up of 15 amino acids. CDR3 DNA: TGTGCCAGCAGTCCGAGTCGAGGGGCCCCCTATGGCTACACCTTC. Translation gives CASSPSRGAPYGYTF.

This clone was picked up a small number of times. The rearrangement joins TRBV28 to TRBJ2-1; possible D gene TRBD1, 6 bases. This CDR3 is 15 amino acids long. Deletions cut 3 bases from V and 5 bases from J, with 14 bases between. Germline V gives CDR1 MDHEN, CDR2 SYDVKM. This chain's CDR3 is CASSFGPDRDNEQFF. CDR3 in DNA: TGTGCCAGCAGTTTTGGGCCGGACAGAGACAATGAGCAGTTCTTC.

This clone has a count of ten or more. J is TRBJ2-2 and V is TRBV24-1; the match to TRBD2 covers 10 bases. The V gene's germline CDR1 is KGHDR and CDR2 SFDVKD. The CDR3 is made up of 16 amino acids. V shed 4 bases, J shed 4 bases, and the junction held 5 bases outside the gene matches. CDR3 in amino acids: CATSDLAGGTTGELFF. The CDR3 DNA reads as TGTGCCACCAGTGACTTAGCGGGAGGAACCACCGGGGAGCTGTTTTTT.